This T cell receptor (beta chain) was sequenced in a study of T cell responses to AZD1222 COVID-19 vaccine. Assay: immunoSEQ multiplex PCR; the TCRdb copy retains only in-frame clones and omits some. The repertoire includes about 200,000 clones, about 94% of them detected once, and 1% sits in the top ten. For this clone: Its antigen is as yet unknown.

Whole-study findings and limits: Receipt of two AZD1222 doses was followed by a rise in Spike-specific TCR breadth and depth.

The starting material was peripheral blood, obtained 28 days after the second AZD1222 dose. The TCR sequence derives from an adult who received the AZD1222 COVID-19 vaccine.

CDR3: CASSQDSGPGSVGAEQFF. In DNA form, the CDR3 reads TGCGCCAGCAGCCAAGATTCGGGCCCCGGGAGTGTTGGGGCTGAGCAGTTCTTC. The gene calls are TRBV4-3 and TRBJ2-1; possible D gene TRBD2, 6 bases. The V end was cut by 0 bases, the J end by 9 bases, with 24 bases between. The CDR3 runs 18 residues. Germline-derived CDR1 and CDR2 are LGHNA and YSLEER.